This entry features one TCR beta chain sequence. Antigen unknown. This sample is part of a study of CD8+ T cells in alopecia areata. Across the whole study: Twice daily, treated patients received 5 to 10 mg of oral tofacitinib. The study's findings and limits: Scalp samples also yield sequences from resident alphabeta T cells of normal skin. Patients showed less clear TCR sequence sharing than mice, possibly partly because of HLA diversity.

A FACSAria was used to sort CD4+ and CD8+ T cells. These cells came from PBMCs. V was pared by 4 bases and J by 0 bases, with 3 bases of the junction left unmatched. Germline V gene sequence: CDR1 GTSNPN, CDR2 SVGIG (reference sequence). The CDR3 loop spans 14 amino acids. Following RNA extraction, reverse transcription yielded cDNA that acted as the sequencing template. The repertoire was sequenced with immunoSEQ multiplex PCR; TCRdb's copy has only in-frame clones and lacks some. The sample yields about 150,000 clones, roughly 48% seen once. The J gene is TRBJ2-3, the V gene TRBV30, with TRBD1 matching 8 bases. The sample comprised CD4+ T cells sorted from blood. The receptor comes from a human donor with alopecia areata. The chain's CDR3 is CAWNRGTSTDTQYF. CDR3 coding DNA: TGTGCCTGGAACAGGGGGACTAGCACAGATACGCAGTATTTT.